This T cell receptor beta chain was captured by sequencing in a study of T cells after yellow fever vaccination. General study points: The secondary T-cell response peaked on day 5, not day 15, but was weaker.

TCRdb re-called the 5' RACE reads with MiXCR, one entry per CDR3 protein. The sample has approximately 32,000 distinct CDR3 sequences; 4% to 4.5% are singletons. This clonotype was seen a handful of times. Antigen: not known. After removal of 4 bases from V and 5 bases from J, the junction contained 14 bases not matched to a gene. The CDR3 loop spans 16 amino acids. J is TRBJ2-7 and V is TRBV23-1, with TRBD2 identical over 7 bases. TRBV23-1 is labeled an ORF, and its function is uncertain. Specimen: CD8+ T cells sorted from PBMCs, collected 5 days after the yellow fever booster vaccination. This TCR was recovered from a man aged 25-45 years who received the YFV17D yellow fever vaccine. Here the CDR3 reads CASSRVCGRLGNEQYF. The CDR3 bases are TGCGCCAGCAGTCGTGTTTGCGGGAGACTTGGGAACGAGCAGTACTTC.